Sequencing of this TCR beta chain was carried out in a study of blood T cell repertoires in COVID-19. This clone was recorded once. In terms of age and location, participants ranged from roughly 18 to 95 years and lived in about two dozen US areas. Allocation to cohorts depended on clinical history reported by the participants. Each recovered donor of Cohort 3 presented with two negative PCRs, clearance, or symptom resolution. The CDR3 is 15 amino acids. V gave up 4 bases and J gave up 0 bases, with 10 bases separating them. Germline V gene sequence: CDR1 SGHRS, CDR2 YFSETQ. Per the original data handling: Amplified reference gene primers provided the basis for estimating nucleated cell counts. This table comes from immunoSEQ multiplex PCR, and its TCRdb copy is limited to in-frame clones, with some not included. V and J calls and clone size follow that table, whereas D and trimming were derived from the DNA. The sample lists some 490,000 clones, 80% to 90% occurring once.

Sample: PBMCs or T cells enriched from blood (not recorded which). The source of this sequence is a woman aged 60 to 75 who had recovered from COVID-19. This chain joins TRBV5-1 and TRBJ2-2, with D perhaps TRBD2 (5 bases). CDR3 amino acids: CASSQEAANTGELFF. The CDR3 nucleotides are TGCGCCAGCAGCCAGGAGGCTGCGAACACCGGGGAGCTGTTTTTT.